These 9 T cell receptor beta chains were sequenced from one sample in a study of blood T cell repertoires in COVID-19. Libraries were prepared by immunoSEQ multiplex PCR; TCRdb keeps only in-frame clonotypes and omits some of them. Seen here are 60,000 to 75,000 clones, about nine tenths observed once, and the top ten hold roughly 2%. The material sequenced was peripheral blood. The receptors originated from a man younger than 45 with acute or convalescent COVID-19.

This rearrangement joins TRBV27 to TRBJ1-2; 9 bases agree with TRBD1. Germline CDR1 and CDR2: MNHEY and SMNVEV (reference sequence). The CDR3 extends over 16 amino acids. With V trimmed by 5 bases and J by 3 bases, 10 bases remained unmatched. The CDR3: CASSRSGQGIYYGYTF. DNA for the CDR3: TGTGCCAGCAGTCGATCGGGACAGGGTATATACTATGGCTACACCTTC.

The gene calls are TRBV6-5 and TRBJ1-5; 7 bases align to TRBD1. The germline V gene has CDR1 MNHEY and CDR2 SVGAGI. V was pared by 5 bases and J by 4 bases, with 8 bases of the junction left unmatched. CDR3 length: 15 residues. The CDR3 DNA is TGTGCCAGCAGTCCCTTGGACAGGCTGAATCAGCCCCAGCATTTT. Protein product: CASSPLDRLNQPQHF.

The CDR3 protein is CASSLVVSDSSRETQYF. CDR3 sequence (DNA): TGTGCCAGCAGCTTAGTTGTATCGGACTCCAGTAGAGAGACCCAGTACTTC. The chain employs TRBV13 and TRBJ2-5, with a tentative D call TRBD2 (5 bases). Trimming stripped 1 base from V and 4 bases from J, with 19 bases between. This CDR3 comprises 17 residues. CDR1 is PRHDT and CDR2 is FYEKMQ in the germline V gene (reference sequence).

The table lists this clone with a count of one. This rearrangement joins TRBV3-1 (or the pseudogene TRBV3-2) to TRBJ2-7, with 11 bases identical to TRBD1. The CDR3 contains 16 residues. The germline V gene encodes CDR1 LGHDT and CDR2 YNNKEL (reference sequence). Germline trimming cut 4 bases from V and 5 bases from J; bases unmatched to any gene: 10. The CDR3 DNA reads TGTGCCAGCAGCCCAGAAAGGACAGGGGGCATGAACGAGCAGTACTTC. Translated: CASSPERTGGMNEQYF.

The V call is TRBV18, the J call TRBJ1-6, with 10 bases identical to TRBD1. J lost 3 bases, V lost 3 bases, and 8 bases had no gene match. This CDR3 has 18 amino acids. Germline V gene sequence: CDR1 KGHSH, CDR2 LQKENI. The CDR3 reads CASSPNVGTGVYNSPLHF. For the CDR3, the DNA is TGTGCCAGCTCACCGAATGTCGGGACAGGGGTCTATAATTCACCCCTCCACTTT.

The gene calls are TRBV2 and TRBJ1-1, with 7 bases lining up with TRBD1. V was pared by 4 bases and J by 2 bases, with 10 bases of the junction left unmatched. Germline assignment: CDR1 SNHLY and CDR2 FYNNEI. The CDR3 has 16 residues. The CDR3, as DNA: TGTGCCAGCAGTGGCGCCAGGGGGTGGGGTAACACTGAAGCTTTCTTT. Translating it yields CASSGARGWGNTEAFF.

The V gene is TRBV5-5, the J gene TRBJ1-2, with a possible D match to TRBD1 (6 bases). Per the germline V gene, CDR1 is SGHKS and CDR2 is YYEKEE (reference sequence). V shed 4 bases and J shed 1 base, with 26 bases lying between them. The CDR3 spans 19 residues. This chain's CDR3 is CASSPPPPLDREVNYGYTF. In nucleotides, the CDR3 is TGTGCCAGCAGCCCCCCCCCTCCCTTGGACAGAGAAGTTAACTATGGCTACACCTTC.

V is TRBV6-5 and J is TRBJ2-1; 12 nucleotides align to TRBD2. The germline V gene has CDR1 MNHEY and CDR2 SVGAGI. This CDR3 spans 15 amino acids. Trimming at V came to 6 bases and at J to 5 bases, leaving 5 bases not matched to a gene. DNA of the CDR3: TGTGCCAGCAGACCCACTAGCGGGAGGCACAATGAGCAGTTCTTC. Translation gives CASRPTSGRHNEQFF.

The chain employs TRBV12-3 or TRBV12-4 and TRBJ1-2; D not resolved. V was shortened by 2 bases and J by 8 bases, with 12 bases between the two germline ends. CDR3 length equals 13 residues. CDR3 coding DNA: TGTGCCAGCAGTTTAAATGGGCTTGAGGGCTACACCTTC. Translated: CASSLNGLEGYTF.